These 7 T cell receptor beta chains were all obtained from the same sample, sequenced in a study of blood T cell repertoires in COVID-19. The data were produced by immunoSEQ multiplex PCR, yet TCRdb's version contains in-frame clones alone and is incomplete. The sample contains over 400,000 clones, roughly 89% of which appear only once. Sequenced sample: peripheral blood. These receptors were collected from a woman aged 25 to 39 with active or convalescent COVID-19.

The chain has TRBV10-3 and TRBJ1-1; TRBD1 agrees at 7 bases. CDR3 length: 16 residues. Germline loops: CDR1 ENHRY, CDR2 SYGVKD. V dropped 4 bases and J dropped 1; count of bases not matched to a gene: 9. CDR3 sequence (DNA): TGTGCCATCAGTGGTACGACAGGGCTTGGGAACACTGAAGCTTTCTTT. It specifies CAISGTTGLGNTEAFF.

V usage is TRBV10-3 and J usage is TRBJ2-5; possible D gene TRBD2, 5 bases. V lost 4 bases, J lost 5 bases, and 20 bases lay in between. CDR1 and CDR2 from the germline V gene are ENHRY and SYGVKD. The CDR3 covers 16 residues. The CDR3 is CAISVVRVDLRETQYF. The CDR3 nucleotides read TGTGCCATCAGTGTAGTGCGGGTGGATCTGCGGGAGACCCAGTACTTC.

The rearrangement uses TRBV12-2 and TRBJ1-6. TRBV12-2 is a pseudogene segment. The CDR3 contains 16 residues. The CDR3 sequence is CASRAMSTSYNSPLHF. CDR3 bases: TGTGCAAGTCGCGCCATGAGCACCTCCTATAATTCACCCCTCCACTTT.

J is TRBJ1-3 and V is TRBV29-1; 9 nucleotides agree with TRBD1. The DNA end is a closer match to TRBJ2-2, so the J assignment may be wrong. The V gene's germline CDR1 is SQVTM and CDR2 ANQGSEA. The CDR3 runs 14 residues. The CDR3 sequence is CSGKQGASTGELFF. The CDR3 DNA reads as TGCAGCGGCAAACAGGGGGCGAGCACCGGGGAGCTGTTTTTT.

The chain carries TRBV30 and TRBJ2-7; D gene uncertain. The germline CDR1 and CDR2 sequences are GTSNPN and SVGIG (reference sequence). Trimming left V 4 bases short and J 0 bases short, with 13 bases between. The CDR3 sequence is 14 residues long. The CDR3 DNA follows: TGTGCCTGGACCGTACCCAGTATCTCCTACGAGCAGTACTTC. It specifies CAWTVPSISYEQYF. Filled out from reference TRBV30 and TRBJ2-7, the complete variable domain reads SQTIHQWPATLVQPVGSPLSLECTVEGTSNPNLYWYRQAAGRGLQLLFYSVGIGQISSEVPQNLSASRPQDRQFILSSKKLLLSDSGFYLCAWTVPSISYEQYFGPGTRLTVT.

This clone has only a few counts. This chain joins TRBV29-1 and TRBJ1-2, with D perhaps TRBD1 (6 bases). Germline CDR1 and CDR2: SQVTM and ANQGSEA. The length of the CDR3 is 13 residues. V gave up 3 bases and J gave up 7 bases, with 15 bases separating them. CDR3 DNA: TGCAGCGTTGAGGACAGCCTCGAGCGTGGCTACACCTTC. It codes for CSVEDSLERGYTF.

The genes are TRBV3-1 (or the pseudogene TRBV3-2) and TRBJ1-2, with a tentative D call TRBD1 (6 bases). V dropped 3 bases and J dropped 6 bases, with 20 bases sitting between them. CDR3 length equals 16 residues. Germline CDR1 and CDR2: LGHDT and YNNKEL (reference sequence). In nucleotides, the CDR3 is TGTGCCAGCAGCCACCACTCTACTGGACGGGACAATGGCTACACCTTC. Residues: CASSHHSTGRDNGYTF.